A selection of T cell receptor beta chains follows, all from one sample in a study of cytomegalovirus exposure and HLA in healthy donors. Data came from immunoSEQ multiplex PCR; TCRdb stores just in-frame clones and leaves some out. The sample lists about 200,000 clones, approximately 79% seen once, with roughly 1.6% in the top ten. The sequenced sample was PBMCs. These TCRs come from a man aged 50 or older in good health and CMV-seronegative. The CDR3 runs from the conserved cysteine through the conserved F or W. Each record gives: J gene, V gene, D gene, CDR3 length, clone size, CDR3 DNA, CDR3 protein. D genes are given only for firm matches. Some rows have no size entry. The others give once, few or many, or a class for an expanded clone.

j_call: TRBJ1-4
v_call: TRBV18
d_call: -
cdr3_length: 20
clone_size: -
cdr3_nt: TGTGCCAGCTCACCTTTGACAAGGGTCCAAAGAGGAGGGACTAATGAAAAACTGTTTTTT
cdr3_aa: CASSPLTRVQRGGTNEKLFF

j_call: TRBJ1-6
v_call: TRBV4-2
d_call: -
cdr3_length: 15
clone_size: -
cdr3_nt: TGTGCCAGCAGCCGATTGGACGGGGATAATTCACCCCTCCACTTT
cdr3_aa: CASSRLDGDNSPLHF

j_call: TRBJ2-1
v_call: TRBV7-9
d_call: TRBD2
cdr3_length: 16
clone_size: -
cdr3_nt: TGTGCCAGCAGCTTAGTAGTGGCGGGAGGCCACAATGAGCAGTTCTTC
cdr3_aa: CASSLVVAGGHNEQFF

j_call: TRBJ2-7
v_call: TRBV25-1
d_call: TRBD2
cdr3_length: 16
clone_size: -
cdr3_nt: TGTGCCAGCACCCCAAAAAGTGGGGGGGTCTCCTACGAGCAGTACTTC
cdr3_aa: CASTPKSGGVSYEQYF

j_call: TRBJ1-1
v_call: TRBV6-6
d_call: TRBD1
cdr3_length: 13
clone_size: few
cdr3_nt: TGTGCCAGCAGTCCTGACAGGGGCACTGAAGCTTTCTTT
cdr3_aa: CASSPDRGTEAFF

j_call: TRBJ2-7
v_call: TRBV30
d_call: -
cdr3_length: 11
clone_size: -
cdr3_nt: TGTGCCTGGAGTGTTACTAATAGTTGGTACTTC
cdr3_aa: CAWSVTNSWYF

j_call: TRBJ1-1
v_call: TRBV6-1
d_call: -
cdr3_length: 15
clone_size: -
cdr3_nt: TGTGCCAGCAGTGAAGTGGGCGGAGGGAGCACTGAAGCTTTCTTT
cdr3_aa: CASSEVGGGSTEAFF

j_call: TRBJ1-2
v_call: TRBV15
d_call: TRBD1
cdr3_length: 16
clone_size: -
cdr3_nt: TGTGCCACCAGCAGAGATCCTCAGGGGGCGCAGTATGGCTACACCTTC
cdr3_aa: CATSRDPQGAQYGYTF

j_call: TRBJ1-2
v_call: TRBV28
d_call: TRBD1
cdr3_length: 15
clone_size: -
cdr3_nt: TGTGCCAGCAGTTCCCCCGGACAGGGCTTAGTTAGCTACACCTTC
cdr3_aa: CASSSPGQGLVSYTF

j_call: TRBJ2-1
v_call: TRBV14
d_call: TRBD2
cdr3_length: 16
clone_size: -
cdr3_nt: TGTGCCAGCAGCCAACAGACTAGCGGGAGCCCCCATGAGCAGTTCTTC
cdr3_aa: CASSQQTSGSPHEQFF

j_call: TRBJ2-1
v_call: TRBV4-1
d_call: -
cdr3_length: 14
clone_size: once
cdr3_nt: TGCGCCAGCAGCCAAGACAGGGTTGGCAATGAGCAGTTCTTC
cdr3_aa: CASSQDRVGNEQFF

j_call: TRBJ2-1
v_call: TRBV19
d_call: -
cdr3_length: 16
clone_size: -
cdr3_nt: TGTGCCAGTAGTATCCCCGGAGGGAACCCATACAATGAGCAGTTCTTC
cdr3_aa: CASSIPGGNPYNEQFF

j_call: TRBJ2-3
v_call: TRBV5-1
d_call: -
cdr3_length: 16
clone_size: once
cdr3_nt: TGCGCCAGCAGCTTGGCCGCGGGATCCAGCACAGATACGCAGTATTTT
cdr3_aa: CASSLAAGSSTDTQYF

j_call: TRBJ2-7
v_call: TRBV5-1
d_call: -
cdr3_length: 11
clone_size: -
cdr3_nt: TGCGCCAGCAGTTCCACCTACGAGCAGTACTTC
cdr3_aa: CASSSTYEQYF

j_call: TRBJ1-6
v_call: TRBV9
d_call: -
cdr3_length: 13
clone_size: -
cdr3_nt: TGTGCCAGCAGCCCCCGGGTTGATTCACCCCTCCACTTT
cdr3_aa: CASSPRVDSPLHF

j_call: TRBJ2-7
v_call: TRBV7-8
d_call: TRBD2
cdr3_length: 17
clone_size: -
cdr3_nt: TGTGCCAGCAGCCAAGGACTATACGGACTAGCGGGAGAGGGGACCTACTTC
cdr3_aa: CASSQGLYGLAGEGTYF

j_call: TRBJ2-5
v_call: TRBV11-2
d_call: -
cdr3_length: 15
clone_size: -
cdr3_nt: TGTGCCAGCACCCCTACGTCTATGTTTAAAGAGACCCAGTACTTC
cdr3_aa: CASTPTSMFKETQYF

j_call: TRBJ2-7
v_call: TRBV27
d_call: TRBD2
cdr3_length: 13
clone_size: -
cdr3_nt: TGTGCCAGCAGTACGGGGACTAGCTACGAGCAGTACTTC
cdr3_aa: CASSTGTSYEQYF

j_call: TRBJ2-7
v_call: TRBV15
d_call: TRBD2
cdr3_length: 18
clone_size: once
cdr3_nt: TGTGCCACCAGCAGAGACTTATCGGGACTAGCGGGAGCCTACGAGCAGTACTTC
cdr3_aa: CATSRDLSGLAGAYEQYF

j_call: TRBJ1-5
v_call: TRBV6-6
d_call: -
cdr3_length: 15
clone_size: -
cdr3_nt: TGTGCCAGCAGCGACGGACAGCTAAGGGTTCAGCCCCAGCATTTT
cdr3_aa: CASSDGQLRVQPQHF

j_call: TRBJ2-2
v_call: TRBV7-9
d_call: -
cdr3_length: 16
clone_size: -
cdr3_nt: TGTGCCAGCAGCTTAGCGATCAGGGTGCGGACCGGGGAGCTGTTTTTT
cdr3_aa: CASSLAIRVRTGELFF

j_call: TRBJ2-7
v_call: TRBV7-9
d_call: -
cdr3_length: 14
clone_size: -
cdr3_nt: TGTGCCAGCAGCACCAGCAGGGCGTGGGACGAGCAGTACTTC
cdr3_aa: CASSTSRAWDEQYF

j_call: TRBJ2-3
v_call: TRBV4-1
d_call: TRBD2
cdr3_length: 15
clone_size: -
cdr3_nt: TGCGCCAGCAGCCCCCTAGCGGGATCGGGAGATACGCAGTATTTT
cdr3_aa: CASSPLAGSGDTQYF

j_call: TRBJ2-7
v_call: TRBV28
d_call: -
cdr3_length: 17
clone_size: -
cdr3_nt: TGTGCCAGCAGTTTATATGCAGGCTCAAAGGGGTCCTACGAGCAGTACTTC
cdr3_aa: CASSLYAGSKGSYEQYF

j_call: TRBJ2-7
v_call: TRBV5-1
d_call: TRBD1
cdr3_length: 15
clone_size: -
cdr3_nt: TGCGCCAGCAGCTTCCGGGACAGCACTCTCTACGAGCAGTACTTC
cdr3_aa: CASSFRDSTLYEQYF

j_call: TRBJ2-1
v_call: TRBV2
d_call: -
cdr3_length: 14
clone_size: -
cdr3_nt: TGTGCCAGCAGACAGGTCGTTACTTACAATGAGCAGTTCTTC
cdr3_aa: CASRQVVTYNEQFF

j_call: TRBJ2-3
v_call: TRBV27
d_call: -
cdr3_length: 16
clone_size: -
cdr3_nt: TGTGCCAGCAGTCTCAACAGGAATCCTAGCACAGATACGCAGTATTTT
cdr3_aa: CASSLNRNPSTDTQYF

j_call: TRBJ2-5
v_call: TRBV11-2
d_call: TRBD2
cdr3_length: 15
clone_size: -
cdr3_nt: TGTGCCAGCAGCGGGCTAGCGGGAGTAAGGGAGACCCAGTACTTC
cdr3_aa: CASSGLAGVRETQYF

j_call: TRBJ1-1
v_call: TRBV10-1
d_call: -
cdr3_length: 12
clone_size: -
cdr3_nt: TGCGCCACTTCAGGGTCTTTTGGTGAAGCTTTCTTT
cdr3_aa: CATSGSFGEAFF

j_call: TRBJ2-5
v_call: TRBV27
d_call: TRBD1
cdr3_length: 13
clone_size: -
cdr3_nt: TGTGCCAGCAAACAGGGGGCACGGGAGACCCAGTACTTC
cdr3_aa: CASKQGARETQYF

j_call: TRBJ1-5
v_call: TRBV28
d_call: -
cdr3_length: 11
clone_size: -
cdr3_nt: TGTGCCAGCAGTTTAGGGCGGCCCCAGCATTTT
cdr3_aa: CASSLGRPQHF

j_call: TRBJ2-1
v_call: TRBV5-1
d_call: -
cdr3_length: 15
clone_size: -
cdr3_nt: TGCGCCAGCAGCTGGGGCGGCGGACCCTACAATGAGCAGTTCTTC
cdr3_aa: CASSWGGGPYNEQFF

j_call: TRBJ2-1
v_call: TRBV9
d_call: TRBD2
cdr3_length: 15
clone_size: -
cdr3_nt: TGTGCCAGCAGCGTAGAAAGCGGGATAAGGCATGAGCAGTTCTTC
cdr3_aa: CASSVESGIRHEQFF

j_call: TRBJ2-4
v_call: TRBV9
d_call: -
cdr3_length: 13
clone_size: -
cdr3_nt: TGTGCCAGCAGCTTTGGACAGCAAAACATTCAGTACTTC
cdr3_aa: CASSFGQQNIQYF

j_call: TRBJ2-3
v_call: TRBV2
d_call: TRBD1
cdr3_length: 15
clone_size: -
cdr3_nt: TGTGCCAGCAGGTTTGACAGGGCCGTCACAGATACGCAGTATTTT
cdr3_aa: CASRFDRAVTDTQYF

j_call: TRBJ2-1
v_call: TRBV5-6
d_call: TRBD2
cdr3_length: 16
clone_size: -
cdr3_nt: TGTGCCAGCAGCTATTACGGACTAGCGGGAGTAGGTGAGCAGTTCTTC
cdr3_aa: CASSYYGLAGVGEQFF

j_call: TRBJ1-1
v_call: TRBV28
d_call: TRBD1
cdr3_length: 15
clone_size: -
cdr3_nt: TGTGCCAGCAGTCCCCCCGGGACAGGGAACACTGAAGCTTTCTTT
cdr3_aa: CASSPPGTGNTEAFF

j_call: TRBJ2-3
v_call: TRBV6-5
d_call: TRBD2
cdr3_length: 16
clone_size: once
cdr3_nt: TGTGCCAGCAGTTACTCCACTAGCGGGCACACAGATACGCAGTATTTT
cdr3_aa: CASSYSTSGHTDTQYF

j_call: TRBJ1-1
v_call: TRBV28
d_call: TRBD1
cdr3_length: 11
clone_size: -
cdr3_nt: TGTGCCGCCAGGGGGAGTACTGAAGCTTTCTTT
cdr3_aa: CAARGSTEAFF

j_call: TRBJ2-2
v_call: TRBV6-1
d_call: -
cdr3_length: 12
clone_size: -
cdr3_nt: TGTGCCAGCAGCCTGGAGATCGGGGAGCTGTTTTTT
cdr3_aa: CASSLEIGELFF

j_call: TRBJ2-7
v_call: TRBV7-9
d_call: -
cdr3_length: 13
clone_size: -
cdr3_nt: TGTGCCAGCAGCTTAGTCCTAGCCGGCGAGCAGTACTTC
cdr3_aa: CASSLVLAGEQYF

j_call: TRBJ2-7
v_call: TRBV30
d_call: TRBD1
cdr3_length: 15
clone_size: few
cdr3_nt: TGTGCCTGGAGTCTACAGGGGGCTGTCGGGTACGAGCAGTACTTC
cdr3_aa: CAWSLQGAVGYEQYF

j_call: TRBJ2-7
v_call: TRBV7-2
d_call: -
cdr3_length: 14
clone_size: -
cdr3_nt: TGTGCCAGCAGCTTAGCCAGAAGCTCCTACGAGCAGTACTTC
cdr3_aa: CASSLARSSYEQYF

j_call: TRBJ1-1
v_call: TRBV19
d_call: -
cdr3_length: 16
clone_size: -
cdr3_nt: TGTGCCAGTACCGCCGGGAGGTTAAAAATGAACACTGAAGCTTTCTTT
cdr3_aa: CASTAGRLKMNTEAFF

j_call: TRBJ2-5
v_call: TRBV6-5
d_call: TRBD2
cdr3_length: 15
clone_size: few
cdr3_nt: TGTGCCAGCAGTTATAGCGGGAGGGCCCAAGAGACCCAGTACTTC
cdr3_aa: CASSYSGRAQETQYF

j_call: TRBJ1-1
v_call: TRBV28
d_call: -
cdr3_length: 14
clone_size: -
cdr3_nt: TGTGCCAGCAGTTGGACAGCCGAGAACACTGAAGCTTTCTTT
cdr3_aa: CASSWTAENTEAFF

j_call: TRBJ1-2
v_call: TRBV4-2
d_call: -
cdr3_length: 14
clone_size: -
cdr3_nt: TGTGCCAGCAGCCAAGAATCGGGGGACTATGGCTACACCTTC
cdr3_aa: CASSQESGDYGYTF

j_call: TRBJ2-6
v_call: TRBV9
d_call: -
cdr3_length: 18
clone_size: -
cdr3_nt: TGTGCCAGCAGCGCTTACTGGACAGTTACCTCTGGGGCCAACGTCCTGACTTTC
cdr3_aa: CASSAYWTVTSGANVLTF

j_call: TRBJ1-5
v_call: TRBV2
d_call: -
cdr3_length: 13
clone_size: -
cdr3_nt: TGTGCCAGCAGTACGGGGGGCATTCAGCCCCAGCATTTT
cdr3_aa: CASSTGGIQPQHF

j_call: TRBJ1-3
v_call: TRBV7-9
d_call: TRBD1
cdr3_length: 16
clone_size: -
cdr3_nt: TGTGCCAGCAGCTTCACAGGGGGCAAATCTGGAAACACCATATATTTT
cdr3_aa: CASSFTGGKSGNTIYF

j_call: TRBJ2-3
v_call: TRBV14
d_call: TRBD2
cdr3_length: 16
clone_size: few
cdr3_nt: TGTGCCAGCAGTCATTTTAGCGGGAAGAGCACAGATACGCAGTATTTT
cdr3_aa: CASSHFSGKSTDTQYF

j_call: TRBJ1-4
v_call: TRBV19
d_call: -
cdr3_length: 15
clone_size: -
cdr3_nt: TGTGCCAGTAGCGCCCGCAGCTCTAGGGGCGAAAAACTGTTTTTT
cdr3_aa: CASSARSSRGEKLFF

j_call: TRBJ2-2
v_call: TRBV5-4
d_call: -
cdr3_length: 15
clone_size: -
cdr3_nt: TGTGCCAGCAGCCGCCCAGGAAGTAACACCGGGGAGCTGTTTTTT
cdr3_aa: CASSRPGSNTGELFF